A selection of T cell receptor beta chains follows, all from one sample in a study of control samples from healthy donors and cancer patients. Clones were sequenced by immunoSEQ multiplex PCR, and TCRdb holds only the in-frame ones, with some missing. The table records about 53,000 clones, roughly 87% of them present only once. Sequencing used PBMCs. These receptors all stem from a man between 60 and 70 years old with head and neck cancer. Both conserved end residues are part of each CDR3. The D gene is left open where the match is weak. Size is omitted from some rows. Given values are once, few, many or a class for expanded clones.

CDR3: CASRYTRGLNEQFF
DNA: TGTGCCAGTAGGTACACCAGGGGTCTCAATGAGCAGTTCTTC
size: -
D: -
J: TRBJ2-1
V: TRBV19

CDR3: CASSLGGRTYEQYF
DNA: TGTGCCAGCAGCTTGGGTGGACGGACTTACGAGCAGTACTTC
size: once
D: -
J: TRBJ2-7
V: TRBV5-4

CDR3: CASASGSSYEQYF
DNA: TGTGCCAGTGCAAGCGGGAGCTCCTACGAGCAGTACTTC
size: few
D: TRBD2
J: TRBJ2-7
V: TRBV7-2

CDR3: CASSPRGQTLYLPVYGYTF
DNA: TGTGCCAGCAGCCCTAGAGGACAGACGCTCTACCTACCTGTCTATGGCTACACCTTC
size: -
D: -
J: TRBJ1-2
V: TRBV5-6

CDR3: CASSLTGGNTEAFF
DNA: TGTGCCAGCAGCTTGACAGGGGGCAACACTGAAGCTTTCTTT
size: -
D: TRBD1
J: TRBJ1-1
V: TRBV7-2

CDR3: CASSFGTGVNEQFF
DNA: TGTGCCAGCAGCTTCGGGACAGGGGTAAATGAGCAGTTCTTC
size: -
D: TRBD1
J: TRBJ2-1
V: TRBV5-6

CDR3: CASSNQGWYEQYF
DNA: TGTGCCAGTAGTAACCAGGGATGGTACGAGCAGTACTTC
size: -
D: -
J: TRBJ2-7
V: TRBV19

CDR3: CASSLVFAGGETQYF
DNA: TGTGCCAGCAGCTTAGTGTTTGCGGGAGGGGAGACCCAGTACTTC
size: -
D: TRBD2
J: TRBJ2-5
V: TRBV7-2

CDR3: CASSAFGTGVSDTQYF
DNA: TGTGCCAGCAGCGCTTTTGGGACAGGGGTCTCAGATACGCAGTATTTT
size: -
D: TRBD1
J: TRBJ2-3
V: TRBV9

CDR3: CASTRTWGIQDGYTF
DNA: TGTGCCAGCACTCGAACTTGGGGGATTCAGGATGGCTACACCTTC
size: once
D: -
J: TRBJ1-2
V: TRBV27

CDR3: CASSTDRVGTGELFF
DNA: TGCGCCAGCAGCACGGACAGGGTCGGCACCGGGGAGCTGTTTTTT
size: -
D: TRBD1
J: TRBJ2-2
V: TRBV5-1

CDR3: CSFTGGGTEAFF
DNA: TGCAGCTTCACCGGGGGAGGCACTGAAGCTTTCTTT
size: -
D: -
J: TRBJ1-1
V: TRBV29-1

CDR3: CASSPARDRAISGNTIYF
DNA: TGTGCCAGCTCACCGGCCCGGGACAGGGCTATCTCTGGAAACACCATATATTTT
size: -
D: TRBD1
J: TRBJ1-3
V: TRBV18

CDR3: CASSAGPQETQYF
DNA: TGCGCCAGCAGCGCCGGGCCTCAAGAGACCCAGTACTTC
size: -
D: -
J: TRBJ2-5
V: TRBV5-1

CDR3: CASSLGQGSQPQHF
DNA: TGTGCCAGTAGTCTAGGACAGGGTAGCCAGCCCCAGCATTTT
size: -
D: TRBD1
J: TRBJ1-5
V: TRBV19

CDR3: CASSLLGSTDTQYF
DNA: TGTGCCAGCAGTTTGTTGGGAAGCACAGATACGCAGTATTTT
size: once
D: -
J: TRBJ2-3
V: TRBV6-2/TRBV6-3

CDR3: CASSPRLGDAYTNYGYTF
DNA: TGCGCCAGCAGCCCCCGATTGGGTGATGCCTATACTAACTATGGCTACACCTTC
size: -
D: -
J: TRBJ1-2
V: TRBV4-1

CDR3: CASSLTGVYGYTF
DNA: TGTGCCAGCAGCCTGACTGGGGTCTATGGCTACACCTTC
size: -
D: -
J: TRBJ1-2
V: TRBV27

CDR3: CASSQSGGTDTQYF
DNA: TGTGCCAGCAGCCAGTCCGGAGGCACAGATACGCAGTATTTT
size: -
D: -
J: TRBJ2-3
V: TRBV11-1

CDR3: CASSQLPGASNSPLHF
DNA: TGTGCCAGCAGCCAATTACCAGGGGCAAGTAATTCACCCCTCCACTTT
size: -
D: -
J: TRBJ1-6
V: TRBV14

CDR3: CASSQTGGVRFF
DNA: TGTGCCAGCAGCCAAACCGGGGGAGTACGGTTCTTC
size: -
D: -
J: TRBJ2-1
V: TRBV3-1/TRBV3-2

CDR3: CAISWGTSGSTDTQYF
DNA: TGTGCCATCAGTTGGGGGACTAGCGGAAGCACAGATACGCAGTATTTT
size: -
D: TRBD2
J: TRBJ2-3
V: TRBV10-3

CDR3: CASSSGGQGYAEAFF
DNA: TGTGCCAGCAGCTCGGGAGGACAGGGCTACGCTGAAGCTTTCTTT
size: -
D: TRBD1
J: TRBJ1-1
V: TRBV7-9

CDR3: CASSPRRDVYEQYF
DNA: TGTGCCAGCAGCCCCAGACGGGATGTCTACGAGCAGTACTTC
size: -
D: -
J: TRBJ2-7
V: TRBV7-2

CDR3: CASSYSSGRAHEQFF
DNA: TGTGCCAGCAGTTACTCGAGCGGGAGGGCCCATGAGCAGTTCTTC
size: -
D: TRBD2
J: TRBJ2-1
V: TRBV6-5

CDR3: CASSVVVGGGTEAFF
DNA: TGTGCCAGCAGCGTAGTGGTAGGGGGCGGCACTGAAGCTTTCTTT
size: -
D: TRBD1
J: TRBJ1-1
V: TRBV9

CDR3: CATSTRTGGPNEQFF
DNA: TGTGCCACCAGCACGAGAACGGGGGGACCCAATGAGCAGTTCTTC
size: -
D: TRBD2
J: TRBJ2-1
V: TRBV15

CDR3: CASSPKDRLSAEQYF
DNA: TGTGCCAGCAGCCCCAAGGACAGGCTATCCGCCGAGCAGTACTTC
size: -
D: TRBD1
J: TRBJ2-7
V: TRBV7-9

CDR3: CSVGAGPNEKLFF
DNA: TGCAGCGTTGGCGCGGGGCCAAATGAAAAACTGTTTTTT
size: -
D: -
J: TRBJ1-4
V: TRBV29-1

CDR3: CASSISGTNQETQYF
DNA: TGTGCCAGTAGTATTTCGGGCACCAACCAAGAGACCCAGTACTTC
size: -
D: -
J: TRBJ2-5
V: TRBV19

CDR3: CASSPLGTSGGQETQYF
DNA: TGTGCCAGCAGTCCGCTAGGGACTAGCGGGGGACAAGAGACCCAGTACTTC
size: -
D: TRBD2
J: TRBJ2-5
V: TRBV28

CDR3: CASSVGGDSTNYGYTF
DNA: TGTGCCAGCAGCGTGGGAGGGGACAGCACTAACTATGGCTACACCTTC
size: -
D: TRBD1
J: TRBJ1-2
V: TRBV5-4

CDR3: CASSYQFGTEAFF
DNA: TGTGCCAGCAGTTACCAGTTCGGCACTGAAGCTTTCTTT
size: -
D: -
J: TRBJ1-1
V: TRBV6-5

CDR3: CASSPGQLYGYTF
DNA: TGCGCCAGCAGCCCGGGACAACTCTATGGCTACACCTTC
size: -
D: -
J: TRBJ1-2
V: TRBV5-1

CDR3: CASSQDGFRGQETQYF
DNA: TGTGCCAGCAGCCAAGATGGATTTAGGGGACAAGAGACCCAGTACTTC
size: -
D: -
J: TRBJ2-5
V: TRBV3-1/TRBV3-2

CDR3: CASSLEQNEKLFF
DNA: TGTGCCAGCAGCTTAGAACAGAATGAAAAACTGTTTTTT
size: -
D: -
J: TRBJ1-4
V: TRBV7-9

CDR3: CASHRRPLVTSYEQYF
DNA: TGTGCCAGCCATAGGAGGCCCTTAGTGACATCCTACGAGCAGTACTTC
size: -
D: -
J: TRBJ2-7
V: TRBV11-3

CDR3: CASSASGGGGIQYF
DNA: TGTGCCAGCAGTGCAAGCGGGGGGGGTGGCATTCAGTACTTC
size: -
D: TRBD2
J: TRBJ2-4
V: TRBV6-1

CDR3: CASSFSGERADTQYF
DNA: TGCGCCAGCAGCTTTTCGGGAGAGAGAGCAGATACGCAGTATTTT
size: -
D: -
J: TRBJ2-3
V: TRBV5-1

CDR3: CASSLYSSGTGYNEQFF
DNA: TGTGCCAGCAGTCTTTATTCCTCCGGGACGGGCTACAATGAGCAGTTCTTC
size: -
D: -
J: TRBJ2-1
V: TRBV6-4